This TCR beta chain was sequenced during a study of Graves' ophthalmopathy and Graves' hyperthyroidism. The germline V gene has CDR1 MDHEN and CDR2 SYDVKM. CDR3 size: 15 residues. Uncontrolled infections, pregnancy, lactation or other autoimmune diseases led to patient exclusion. This clonotype was recorded a few times. A much larger clone lies a single base off, so this may be a read error. The authors amplified TCR beta CDR3 regions, and they did so from RNA transcripts for repertoire sequencing. HTBI primers were employed in first-round RT-PCR, then a second-round multiplex PCR followed. TCRdb re-called the multiplex PCR reads through MiXCR, storing one row per CDR3 protein. The repertoire holds about 390,000 distinct CDR3 sequences, with roughly 14% as singletons.

The TCR was taken from a woman aged 18-35 years with stable Graves' hyperthyroidism. Sequencing input: peripheral blood. The chain combines TRBV28 with TRBJ2-5; 8 nucleotides line up with TRBD1. This chain's CDR3 is CASSIGTGYQETKYF. The CDR3 region has the DNA TGTGCCAGCAGCATCGGGACAGGTTACCAAGAGACCAAGTACTTC. Full variable domain (missing parts from reference TRBV28 and TRBJ2-5): DVKVTQSSRYLVKRTGEKVFLECVQDMDHENMFWYRQDPGLGLRLIYFSYDVKMKEKGDIPEGYSVSREKKERFSLILESASTNQTSMYLCASSIGTGYQETKYFGPGTRLLVL.